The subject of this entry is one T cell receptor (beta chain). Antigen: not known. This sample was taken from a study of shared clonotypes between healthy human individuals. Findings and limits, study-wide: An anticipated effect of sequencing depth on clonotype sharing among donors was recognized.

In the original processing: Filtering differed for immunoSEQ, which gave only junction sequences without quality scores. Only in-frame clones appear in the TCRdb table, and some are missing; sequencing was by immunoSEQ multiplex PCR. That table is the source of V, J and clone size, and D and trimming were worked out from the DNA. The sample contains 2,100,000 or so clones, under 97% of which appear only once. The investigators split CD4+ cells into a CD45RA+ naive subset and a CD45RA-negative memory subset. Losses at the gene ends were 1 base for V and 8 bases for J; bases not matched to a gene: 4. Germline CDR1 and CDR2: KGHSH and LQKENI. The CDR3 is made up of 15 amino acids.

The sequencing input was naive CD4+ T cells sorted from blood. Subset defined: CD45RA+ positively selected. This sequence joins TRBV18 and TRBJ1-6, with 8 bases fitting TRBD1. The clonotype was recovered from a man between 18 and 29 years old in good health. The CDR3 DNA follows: TGTGCCAGCTCACCACTGACAGGGGAGGATTCACCCCTCCACTTT. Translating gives CASSPLTGEDSPLHF.